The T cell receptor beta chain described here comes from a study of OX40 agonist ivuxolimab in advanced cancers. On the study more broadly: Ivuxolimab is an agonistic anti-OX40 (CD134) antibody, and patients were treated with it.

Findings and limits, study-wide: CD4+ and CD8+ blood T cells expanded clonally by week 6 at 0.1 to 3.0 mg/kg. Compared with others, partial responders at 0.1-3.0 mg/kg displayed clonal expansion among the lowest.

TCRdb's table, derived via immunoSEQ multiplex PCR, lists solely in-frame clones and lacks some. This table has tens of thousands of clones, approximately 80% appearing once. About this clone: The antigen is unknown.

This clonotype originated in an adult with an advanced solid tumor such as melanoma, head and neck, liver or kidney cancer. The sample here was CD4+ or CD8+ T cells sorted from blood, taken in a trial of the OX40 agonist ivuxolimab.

CDR3 nucleotides: TGTGCCAGCAGTGCCGGACAGGGAAGGAATGAAAAACTGTTTTTT. Translating it yields CASSAGQGRNEKLFF. The chain joins TRBV25-1 to TRBJ1-4; 8 bases line up with TRBD1. CDR1 is MGHDK and CDR2 is SYGVNS in the germline V gene. The CDR3 runs to 15 residues. Unmatched junction bases numbered 6, after V lost 4 bases and J lost 5 bases.